This TCR beta chain was sequenced during a study of breast tumors, draining lymph nodes, adjacent tissues. V lost 5 bases to trimming and J lost 5 bases, with 15 bases between them. Looked up from germline, CDR1 is SGHTA and CDR2 is FQGNSA. CDR3 length equals 14 residues. Study-wide points: Compared with lymph nodes, tumors were less diverse; compared with nontumor tissue, more. That most tumor T cells come from lymph nodes remained unproven.

This clonotype was detected many times. Its antigen remains unknown. Breast cancer patients provided tissue from their axillary draining lymph nodes. In TCRdb, the multiplex PCR reads were re-called with MiXCR into one record per CDR3 protein. The table includes about 230,000 distinct CDR3 sequences, roughly 32% detected once. The TCR comes from a female donor with breast cancer. Some clones in this sample may be carry-over from other donors' samples. This chain uses TRBV7-2 with TRBJ1-1; TRBD1 is a possible D gene (5 bases). Sequencing was done on a sample of axillary lymph node tissue. The CDR3 nucleotides read TGTGCCAGCAGCCTTCGGGACTCCCTTACTGAAGCTTTCTTT. Amino acids: CASSLRDSLTEAFF.